The 18 T cell receptor beta chains presented below share a single source sample, sequenced in a study of T cells after yellow fever vaccination. TCRdb recomputed calls from the 5' RACE reads with MiXCR, one row per CDR3 protein. The sample includes approximately 120,000 distinct CDR3 sequences, over 12% seen only once; the top ten take 43%. Source: CD8+ T cells sorted from PBMCs, taken 5 days after the yellow fever booster vaccination. Receptor source: a man younger than 35 who received the YFV17D yellow fever vaccine.

This clonotype has a handful of counts. The chain uses TRBV4-3 and TRBJ2-5; 11 positions agree with TRBD2. The trim removed 0 bases at V and 5 bases at J, leaving 2 bases unmatched. The V gene's germline CDR1 is LGHNA and CDR2 YSLEER. This CDR3 spans 15 amino acids. As DNA, the CDR3 is TGCGCCAGCAGCCAAGATCCTAGCGGGGGGGAGACCCAGTACTTC. Translating it yields CASSQDPSGGETQYF.

The V and J genes are TRBV29-1 and TRBJ2-3; TRBD2 aligns across 9 bases. The CDR3 spans 15 residues. With 2 bases clipped from V and 3 bases from J, the junction kept 6 bases outside the gene matches. CDR1 and CDR2 (germline): SQVTM, ANQGSEA. CDR3 amino acids: CSVEKAGGFTDTQYF. The DNA for the CDR3 is TGCAGCGTTGAAAAAGCGGGGGGATTTACAGATACGCAGTATTTT.

V usage is TRBV11-2 and J usage is TRBJ2-6, with 10 positions matching TRBD1. This CDR3 comprises 19 residues. CDR1 is SGHAT, CDR2 FQNNGV, per germline. The J segment lost 3 bases and the V segment lost 1 base, leaving 9 bases of the junction unmatched. CDR3 protein: CASSLGETGGAGGANVLTF. CDR3 DNA: TGTGCCAGCAGCTTAGGGGAGACAGGGGGCGCGGGTGGGGCCAACGTCCTGACTTTC. The full variable domain, completed using reference TRBV11-2 and TRBJ2-6, is EAGVAQSPRYKIIEKRQSVAFWCNPISGHATLYWYQQILGQGPKLLIQFQNNGVVDDSQLPKDRFSAERLKGVDSTLKIQPAKLEDSAVYLCASSLGETGGAGGANVLTFGAGSRLTVL.

This clonotype was seen more than once but under ten times. In DNA form, the CDR3 reads TGTGCCAGCACCCCCCCGGAGGAGGATGAAAAACTGTTTTTT. Amino acid sequence: CASTPPEEDEKLFF. The rearrangement links TRBV12-3 or TRBV12-4 to TRBJ1-4; D uncertain. CDR3 length: 14 residues. The germline V and J ends were trimmed by 7 bases and 6 bases, with 15 bases remaining between them.

This clonotype has a handful of counts. This chain links TRBV12-3 or TRBV12-4 with TRBJ1-5, with D tentatively TRBD1 (6 bases). The CDR3 loop spans 15 amino acids. V was shortened by 6 bases and J by 1 base, with 13 bases between the two germline ends. In DNA, the CDR3 is TGTGCCAGCAGCCTGATAACAGGGAGCAATCAGCCCCAGCATTTT. This encodes CASSLITGSNQPQHF.

This clonotype was found a few times. The chain combines TRBV10-2 with TRBJ2-1; a weak D match, TRBD2 (6 bases). The V end was cut by 1 base, the J end by 10 bases, with 14 bases between. Germline V CDR1 and CDR2: WSHSY, SAAADI. The CDR3 spans 14 residues. CDR3 sequence (DNA): TGCGCCAGCAGTGAGTACGTGAGGGGAGGCGAGCAGTTCTTC. This sequence encodes CASSEYVRGGEQFF.

This clonotype appeared many times. CDR3 bases: TGTGCCAGCAGCCAAGATGCGGCGGGTCTATACTATGGCTACACCTTC. Its translation is CASSQDAAGLYYGYTF. This sequence joins TRBV3-1 and TRBJ1-2; D is undetermined. V lost 0 bases, J lost 3 bases, and 14 bases lay in between. Germline assignment: CDR1 LGHDT and CDR2 YNNKEL (reference sequence). The CDR3 has 16 amino acids. The entire variable domain, with the rest obtained from reference TRBV3-1 and TRBJ1-2, is as follows: DTAVSQTPKYLVTQMGNDKSIKCEQNLGHDTMYWYKQDSKKFLKIMFSYNNKELIINETVPNRFSPKSPDKAHLNLHINSLELGDSAVYFCASSQDAAGLYYGYTFGSGTRLTVV.

This clonotype was counted only a few times. The CDR3, as DNA: TGCAGCGTCCCCGATCGGACCGGGGAGCTGTTTTTT. It codes for CSVPDRTGELFF. V gene TRBV29-1 combines with J gene TRBJ2-2; D not certain. Trimming removed 6 bases at V and 5 bases at J, with 10 bases between. This CDR3 is 12 amino acids long. CDR1 is SQVTM and CDR2 is ANQGSEA in the germline V gene.

This chain uses TRBV7-9 with TRBJ2-2; 11 bases agree with TRBD1. Germline V CDR1 and CDR2: SEHNR, FQNEAQ (reference sequence). The CDR3 has 14 residues. The J segment lost 9 bases and the V segment lost 4 bases, leaving 4 bases of the junction unmatched. The CDR3 nucleotides read TGTGCCAGCAGCTCCCGGACAGGGGGCCGGGAGCTGTTTTTT. It codes for CASSSRTGGRELFF.

There are many counts of this clonotype. The J gene is TRBJ2-7, the V gene TRBV5-8; 7 bases align to TRBD2. Per the germline V gene, CDR1 is SGHTS and CDR2 is YDEGEE. This CDR3 has 15 amino acids. The V segment lost 3 bases and the J segment 1 base; nucleotides outside the gene matches: 7. Written as DNA, the CDR3 is TGTGCCAGCAGCTCGGGATCAGCGGGGTCCTACGAGCAGTACGTC. It translates to CASSSGSAGSYEQYV.

Only a few counts were recorded for this clonotype. The chain recombines TRBV9 with TRBJ2-2, with 9 bases lining up with TRBD2. This CDR3 is 16 amino acids long. The V segment lost 0 bases and the J segment 4 bases; nucleotides outside the gene matches: 4. The V gene's germline CDR1 is SGDLS and CDR2 YYNGEE. The CDR3 coding sequence is TGTGCCAGCAGCGTAGACAGCGGGGGGCCCACCGGGGAGCTGTTTTTT. It specifies CASSVDSGGPTGELFF.

Ten or more counts support this clonotype. The V call is TRBV19, the J call TRBJ2-2, with 7 bases lining up with TRBD1. Per germline, CDR1 LNHDA and CDR2 SQIVND (reference sequence). V was clipped by 7 bases and J by 5 bases; unmatched bases: 10. The CDR3 runs 15 residues. The CDR3 loop reads CASKIPGQKTGELFF. The CDR3 DNA follows: TGTGCCAGTAAAATACCGGGACAGAAAACCGGGGAGCTGTTTTTT.

This rearrangement joins TRBV7-9 to TRBJ2-3; weak D call: TRBD2 (6 bases). The CDR3 extends over 15 amino acids. V lost 1 base, J lost 4 bases, and 12 bases lay in between. Germline V lookup: CDR1 SEHNR, CDR2 FQNEAQ (reference sequence). CDR3 loop: CASSLGTMLPDTQYF. In DNA, the CDR3 is TGTGCCAGCAGCTTAGGGACTATGCTGCCAGATACGCAGTATTTT. Looking up the rest from reference TRBV7-9 and TRBJ2-3 gives the full variable domain: DTGVSQNPRHKITKRGQNVTFRCDPISEHNRLYWYRQTLGQGPEFLTYFQNEAQLEKSRLLSDRFSAERPKGSFSTLEIQRTEQGDSAMYLCASSLGTMLPDTQYFGPGTRLTVL.

This chain connects TRBV6-6 to TRBJ2-5, with D unresolved. The CDR3 totals 12 residues. The germline gives CDR1 MNHNY, CDR2 SVGAGI (reference sequence). V was clipped by 3 bases and J by 5 bases, with 7 bases between them. CDR3 DNA: TGTGCCAGCAGTTATGAACGGGAGACCCAGTACTTC. Translating gives CASSYERETQYF.

The chain recombines TRBV29-1 with TRBJ2-1, with TRBD2 identical over 9 bases. The CDR3 consists of 14 residues. Germline CDR1 SQVTM, CDR2 ANQGSEA. J lost 9 bases, V lost 7 bases, and 13 bases had no gene match. The CDR3 sequence: CSAEAGGLIGEQFF. Written as DNA, the CDR3 is TGCAGCGCCGAGGCGGGGGGGCTCATCGGTGAGCAGTTCTTC.

The rearrangement links TRBV27 to TRBJ1-4, with D perhaps matching TRBD1 (6 bases). CDR3 length: 15 residues. Trimming cost V 3 bases and J 7 bases, with 15 bases left between them. Germline CDR1 reads MNHEY; CDR2 reads SMNVEV (reference sequence). The CDR3 sequence is CASSFKRGPGEKLFF. DNA of the CDR3: TGTGCCAGCAGTTTCAAGCGGGGGCCGGGTGAAAAACTGTTTTTT.

This clonotype occurred many times. The chain links TRBV29-1 to TRBJ2-1, with TRBD1 identical over 7 bases. There are 14 residues in the CDR3. V shed 2 bases, J shed 8 bases, and the junction held 9 bases outside the gene matches. Germline CDR1 is SQVTM and CDR2 is ANQGSEA. The CDR3 coding sequence is TGCAGCGTTGAACAAGGGGGCGCTTCTGATGAGCAGTTCTTC. Translating gives CSVEQGGASDEQFF.

The rearrangement joins TRBV12-3 or TRBV12-4 to TRBJ1-2, with 9 bases identical to TRBD1. V was pared by 7 bases and J by 7 bases, with 10 bases of the junction left unmatched. The CDR3 is 14 residues long. CDR3 in amino acids: CASKESGTGFGYTF. The CDR3 DNA reads as TGTGCCAGCAAAGAGTCCGGGACAGGGTTTGGCTACACCTTC.